The clone carrying this T cell receptor beta chain was found once. The CDR3 is 15 residues long. Per the germline V gene, CDR1 is SGHVS and CDR2 is FQNEAQ. Trimming took 9 bases from V and 0 from J, leaving 14 bases between them. The data were taken from a study of blood T cell repertoires in COVID-19. Only in-frame clones appear in the TCRdb table, and some are missing; sequencing was by immunoSEQ multiplex PCR. This sample has 450,000 to 500,000 clones, with less than 90% found just once. The rearrangement joins TRBV7-8 to TRBJ2-2, with a tentative D call TRBD2 (5 bases). Sequenced sample: PBMCs or T cells enriched from blood (not recorded which). The sequence derives from a woman aged 55-70 years who had recovered from COVID-19. The CDR3 DNA sequence: TGTGCCAGTAGGGAGACATTTGCGAACACCGGGGAGCTGTTTTTT. The encoded protein is CASRETFANTGELFF. The full variable domain, in which reference TRBV7-8 and TRBJ2-2 provide the parts outside the CDR3, is GAGVSQSPRYKVAKRGQDVALRCDPISGHVSLFWYQQALGQGPEFLTYFQNEAQLDKSGLPSDRFFAERPEGSVSTLKIQRTQQEDSAVYLCASRETFANTGELFFGEGSRLTVL.